Listed here are 24 T cell receptor beta chains from one sample, sequenced in a study of tumor and adjacent non-tumor tissue in lung cancer. No cell sorting was done before RNA was extracted from the tissue. A modified ARM-PCR protocol with three rounds of nested PCR amplified TCRbeta. TCRdb fed the multiplex PCR reads into MiXCR, producing one record per CDR3 protein. The sample records fewer than 80,000 distinct CDR3 sequences, under 70% being singletons. The sequenced sample consisted of lung tumor tissue. These receptors originate from a woman aged 70-85 years with non-small cell lung cancer.

As concerns this clonotype: A much more abundant neighbour one base away suggests this may be a read error. The rearrangement uses TRBV30 and TRBJ2-1; no clear D. The CDR3 extends over 11 amino acids. Germline CDR1 GTSNPN, CDR2 SVGIG (reference sequence). CDR3 region: CASSDYNEQFF. The CDR3 nucleotides are TGTGCCTCGAGTGACTACAATGAGCAGTTCTTC.

Comment on this clonotype: One end of the junction fails to match germline, which may point to a read error. The gene calls are TRBV4-2 and TRBJ2-2, with 9 bases lining up with TRBD1. Germline CDR1 is LGHNA and CDR2 is YNFKEQ. The CDR3 covers 16 residues. The CDR3 spells CASGQPQGAGTGELFF. For the CDR3, the DNA is TGTGCCAGCGGCCAACCACAGGGGGCGGGAACCGGGGAGCTGTTTTTT.

Concerning this clonotype itself: Sequence at one end of the junction differs from germline and may be a read error. CDR3 sequence: CSTRAGQETQCF. The CDR3 DNA sequence: TGCTCCACAAGAGCGGGACAAGAGACCCAGTGCTTC. J is TRBJ2-5 and V is TRBV29-1; a possible D gene is TRBD2 (7 bases). The CDR3 runs to 12 residues. CDR1 and CDR2 (germline): SQVTM, ANQGSEA.

On this clonotype: A much more abundant neighbour one base away suggests this may be a read error. The CDR3 region is CASRQGGPYEQYF. The CDR3 region has the DNA TGTGCCAGCCGCCAGGGAGGGCCCTACGAGCAGTACTTC. The chain recombines TRBV28 with TRBJ2-7; TRBD2 matches at 7 bases. The CDR3 loop spans 13 amino acids. V was clipped by 8 bases and J by 2 bases; unmatched bases: 6. Germline CDR1 is MDHEN and CDR2 is SYDVKM.

Points on this clonotype: With a much larger clone just one base away, this may be a read error. The chain carries TRBV10-3 and TRBJ2-1; no reliable D call. Germline V gives CDR1 ENHRY, CDR2 SYGVKD. This CDR3 contains 15 residues. The CDR3 sequence is CAISEGVSSYDEQFF. CDR3 nucleotides: TGTGCCATCAGTGAGGGCGTGAGTTCCTACGATGAGCAGTTCTTC.

This clonotype was counted once. Being one base from a much bigger clone, this may be a read error. The chain joins TRBV7-9 to TRBJ2-1, with D unclear. The germline V gene has CDR1 SEHNR and CDR2 FQNEAQ (reference sequence). V was cut by 5 bases and J by 7 bases, with 21 bases left in between. The CDR3 spans 16 residues. The CDR3: CASSPLPRRSANEQFF. CDR3 nucleotide sequence: TGTGCCAGCAGCCCACTCCCGAGACGCTCGGCGAATGAGCAGTTCTTC.

This clonotype was seen just once. This may be a read error: a much more frequent sequence differs by one nucleotide. The chain combines TRBV7-9 with TRBJ1-2; D remains ambiguous. Germline V gene sequence: CDR1 SEHNR, CDR2 FQNEAQ (reference sequence). This CDR3 has 13 amino acids. V was cut by 3 bases and J by 7 bases, with 12 bases left in between. CDR3 bases: TGTGCCAGCAGCTTGCAGTGTCACGGTGGCTACACCTTC. As protein: CASSLQCHGGYTF.

This chain uses TRBV5-1 with TRBJ2-5, with 11 positions matching TRBD2. CDR1 and CDR2 (germline): SGHRS, YFSETQ. V was clipped by 1 base and J by 5 bases; unmatched bases: 4. CDR3 length: 15 residues. Here the CDR3 DNA reads TGCGCCAGCAGCTTGACTAGCGGGAGCGATGAGACCCAGTACTTC. This gives the protein CASSLTSGSDETQYF.

To note about this clonotype: One base away lies a much larger clone, so this may be a sequencing read error. CDR3: CAISRGASETQYF. As DNA, the CDR3 is TGTGCCATCAGTCGGGGGGCTTCGGAGACCCAGTACTTC. V usage is TRBV10-3 and J usage is TRBJ2-5, with a weak D call TRBD2 (7 bases). There are 13 residues in the CDR3. CDR1 ENHRY and CDR2 SYGVKD come from the germline V gene. Trimming left V 5 bases short and J 5 bases short, with 12 bases between.

This clonotype was observed a single time. The chain recombines TRBV6-5 with TRBJ2-1; no firm D call. The V and J ends lost 4 bases and 8 bases respectively, with 15 bases between them. This CDR3 is 14 amino acids long. Germline CDR1 and CDR2: MNHEY and SVGAGI. The DNA of the CDR3 is TGTGCCAGCAGTTCTCCGACAAGGATCTATGAGCAGTTCTTC. This translates into CASSSPTRIYEQFF.

Comment on this clonotype: An end of the junction differs from the germline gene, which may be a read error. The V call is TRBV6-5, the J call TRBJ2-7; D may be TRBD2 (7 bases). CDR1 MNHEY and CDR2 SVGAGI come from the germline V gene. The CDR3 is 17 amino acids. The CDR3 is CAGRASGRYTGSYEQYF. The CDR3 nucleotides read TGTGCCGGCAGAGCTAGCGGCCGGTATACAGGGTCCTACGAGCAGTACTTC.

Concerning this clonotype: A junction end diverges from the germline sequence, so it may reflect a read error. The chain couples TRBV10-3 to TRBJ2-7; the match to TRBD2 covers 9 bases. Germline CDR1 and CDR2: ENHRY and SYGVKD. CDR3 length: 14 residues. In nucleotides, the CDR3 is TGTGCCATCAGTGTTGTAGCGGGAGTAAAGGAGCAGCGCTTC. Encoded protein: CAISVVAGVKEQRF.

A single count supports this clonotype. This chain connects TRBV6-5 to TRBJ2-7; the match to TRBD1 covers 8 bases. Germline V gene sequence: CDR1 MNHEY, CDR2 SVGAGI. The CDR3 loop spans 14 amino acids. Unmatched junction bases numbered 12, after V lost 7 bases and J lost 7 bases. The CDR3 nucleotides are TGTGCCAGCACCTCGACAGGGGATAGGAATGAGCAGTACTTC. Its protein is CASTSTGDRNEQYF.

This clonotype was recorded only once. CDR3: CSARDLAAGGETQYF. The CDR3 DNA follows: TGCAGTGCTAGAGATCTCGCAGCGGGAGGTGAGACCCAGTACTTC. The chain carries TRBV20-1 and TRBJ2-5; TRBD2 agrees at 9 bases. Germline CDR1 is DFQATT and CDR2 is SNEGSKA (reference sequence). Trimming removed 0 bases from V and 5 bases from J; junction bases left unmatched: 7. This CDR3 contains 15 residues.

Concerning this clonotype: No conserved phenylalanine or tryptophan is present at the end of the CDR3, so a read error is the likely explanation. The chain recombines TRBV4-1 with TRBJ2-5; 13 bases map to TRBD2. The germline gives CDR1 MGHRA, CDR2 YSYEKL. CDR3 size: 17 residues. The CDR3 DNA follows: TGCGTCAGCAGCCAAGATAGGACTAGCGGGGGAGAAGAGACCCAGTACTCC. This encodes CVSSQDRTSGGEETQYS.

Turning to this clonotype: This could be a read error, since a much larger clone is one nucleotide away. The gene calls are TRBV25-1 and TRBJ2-7, with a tentative D call TRBD2 (6 bases). Germline CDR1 MGHDK, CDR2 SYGVNS. This CDR3 is built from 12 residues. The CDR3: CASIGDSDEQYF. The CDR3 nucleotides read TGTGCCAGCATCGGGGACTCCGACGAGCAGTACTTC.

The chain uses TRBV7-8 and TRBJ2-2; D perhaps matches TRBD2 (5 bases). In germline, CDR1 is SGHVS, CDR2 FQNEAQ. There are 15 residues in the CDR3. The V gene lost 0 bases and the J gene lost 16 bases, with 21 bases spanning the gap. The CDR3 bases are TGTGCCAGCAGCTTAGCAGGGATTTGGGCCGGGAAGCCGTTTTTT. It specifies CASSLAGIWAGKPFF.

This clonotype was found once. A read error may produce the germline difference seen at one junction end. The rearrangement links TRBV12-3 or TRBV12-4 to TRBJ1-3; perhaps TRBD1 as D (5 bases). The CDR3 is 15 residues long. The CDR3 region is CSSSLRGASGYTIYF. The CDR3 DNA reads TGTTCCAGCAGTTTAAGGGGCGCCTCTGGATACACCATATATTTT.

This clonotype was counted ten times or more. V is TRBV28 and J is TRBJ1-6, with 9 positions matching TRBD1. Germline V gene sequence: CDR1 MDHEN, CDR2 SYDVKM. V shed 10 bases and J 5 bases; nucleotides not matched to a gene: 9. CDR3 length: 15 residues. The chain's CDR3 is CATRPGDRDNSPLHF. In DNA form, the CDR3 reads TGTGCCACCCGACCGGGGGACAGGGATAATTCACCCCTCCACTTT.

Turning to this clonotype: Compared with germline, one end of the junction differs, possibly owing to a read error. The chain employs TRBV20-1 and TRBJ1-2; D is uncertain. Germline-derived CDR1 and CDR2 are DFQATT and SNEGSKA (reference sequence). The length of the CDR3 is 14 residues. The CDR3 region has the DNA TGCAGTGTTAGAGAGATCGCCAGATTCTATGACTACACCTTC. Protein sequence: CSVREIARFYDYTF.

The table lists this clonotype with many counts. The rearrangement joins TRBV6-5 to TRBJ2-3; D is unresolved. Trimming took off 7 bases at V and 0 bases at J, with 11 bases between the two ends. Per germline, CDR1 MNHEY and CDR2 SVGAGI. The CDR3 has 14 residues. CDR3 sequence: CASKKGLSTDTQYF. CDR3 nucleotides: TGTGCCAGCAAAAAAGGGCTGAGCACAGATACGCAGTATTTT.

This clonotype was seen a handful of times. A much larger clone lies one base from this, so it may be a read error. The chain has TRBV14 and TRBJ2-5, with D maybe TRBD2 (6 bases). V was trimmed by 1 base and J by 3 bases, leaving 18 bases between them. Germline V lookup: CDR1 SGHDN, CDR2 FVKESK. CDR3 length: 17 amino acids. The CDR3 loop reads CASSQGHTRGYEETQYF. In nucleotides, the CDR3 is TGTGCCAGCAGCCAAGGGCACACCCGGGGGTACGAAGAGACCCAGTACTTC. Variable domain in full (rest from reference TRBV14 and TRBJ2-5): EAGVTQFPSHSVIEKGQTVTLRCDPISGHDNLYWYRRVMGKEIKFLLHFVKESKQDESGMPNNRFLAERTGGTYSTLKVQPAELEDSGVYFCASSQGHTRGYEETQYFGPGTRLLVL.

J is TRBJ2-2 and V is TRBV6-1; maybe TRBD2 (6 bases). Germline CDR1 and CDR2: MNHNS and SASEGT. CDR3 length: 12 amino acids. The CDR3 here is CVRRENTGELFF. The CDR3 DNA follows: TGTGTCAGGAGGGAGAACACCGGGGAGCTGTTTTTT.

About this clonotype itself: Compared with germline, one end of the junction differs, possibly owing to a read error. The V call is TRBV6-1, the J call TRBJ1-2; 9 positions agree with TRBD1. Germline lookup yields CDR1 MNHNS and CDR2 SASEGT. The CDR3 consists of 14 residues. CDR3 sequence: CASSRQGVASGYTF. In DNA, the CDR3 is TGTGCCAGCTCTCGACAGGGGGTGGCCTCTGGCTACACATTC.